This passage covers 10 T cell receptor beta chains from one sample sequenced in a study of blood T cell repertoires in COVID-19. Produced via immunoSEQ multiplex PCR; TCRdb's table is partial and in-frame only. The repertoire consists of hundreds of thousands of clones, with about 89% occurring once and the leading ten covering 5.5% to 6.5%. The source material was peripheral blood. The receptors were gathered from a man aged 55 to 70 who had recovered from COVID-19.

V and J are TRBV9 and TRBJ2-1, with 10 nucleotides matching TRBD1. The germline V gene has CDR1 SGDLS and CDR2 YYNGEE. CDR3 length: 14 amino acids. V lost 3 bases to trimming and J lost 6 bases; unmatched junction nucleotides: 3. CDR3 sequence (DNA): TGTGCCAGCAGCGGCCGGGACAGGGGCAATGAGCAGTTCTTC. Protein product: CASSGRDRGNEQFF. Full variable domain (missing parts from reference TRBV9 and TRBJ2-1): DSGVTQTPKHLITATGQRVTLRCSPRSGDLSVYWYQQSLDQGLQFLIQYYNGEERAKGNILERFSAQQFPDLHSELNLSSLELGDSALYFCASSGRDRGNEQFFGPGTRLTVL.

This CDR3 reads CASSYLTGTGASNQPQHF. The CDR3 nucleotides read TGTGCCAGCAGTTACTTGACCGGGACAGGGGCAAGCAATCAGCCCCAGCATTTT. J is TRBJ1-5 and V is TRBV6-2 or TRBV6-3; 10 bases agree with TRBD1. The CDR3 has 18 amino acids. V dropped 1 base and J dropped 1; count of bases not matched to a gene: 7. Germline V gene data show CDR1 as MNHEY and CDR2 as SVGEGT.

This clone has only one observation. CDR3 region: CASSSYNTGELFF. The CDR3 coding sequence is TGTGCCAGCAGTTCCTACAACACCGGGGAGCTGTTTTTT. This chain links TRBV27 with TRBJ2-2, with no clear D. There are 13 residues in the CDR3. Trimming took off 4 bases at V and 2 bases at J, with 5 bases between the two ends. Per germline, CDR1 MNHEY and CDR2 SMNVEV (reference sequence).

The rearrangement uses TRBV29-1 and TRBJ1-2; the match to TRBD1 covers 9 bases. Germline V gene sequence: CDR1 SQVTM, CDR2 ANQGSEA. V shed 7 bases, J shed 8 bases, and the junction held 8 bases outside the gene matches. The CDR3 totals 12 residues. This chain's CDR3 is CSAPGQGGGYTF. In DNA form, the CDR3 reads TGCAGCGCCCCGGGACAGGGTGGGGGCTACACCTTC.

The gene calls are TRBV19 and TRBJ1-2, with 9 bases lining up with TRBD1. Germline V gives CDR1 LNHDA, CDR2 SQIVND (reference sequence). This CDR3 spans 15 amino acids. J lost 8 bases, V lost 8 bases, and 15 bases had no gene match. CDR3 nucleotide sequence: TGTGCCAGTGCGACTCAGGGGCTGGGACAGGGAGGCTACACCTTC. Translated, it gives CASATQGLGQGGYTF.

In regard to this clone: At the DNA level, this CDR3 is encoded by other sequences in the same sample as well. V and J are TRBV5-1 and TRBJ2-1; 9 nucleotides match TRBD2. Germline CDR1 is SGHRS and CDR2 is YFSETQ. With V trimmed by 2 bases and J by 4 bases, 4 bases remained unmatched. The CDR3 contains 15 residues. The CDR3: CASSFLAGAYNEQFF. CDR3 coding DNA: TGCGCCAGCAGCTTCTTAGCGGGGGCTTACAATGAGCAGTTCTTC. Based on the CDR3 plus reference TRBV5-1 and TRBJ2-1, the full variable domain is KAGVTQTPRYLIKTRGQQVTLSCSPISGHRSVSWYQQTPGQGLQFLFEYFSETQRNKGNFPGRFSGRQFSNSRSEMNVSTLELGDSALYLCASSFLAGAYNEQFFGPGTRLTVL.

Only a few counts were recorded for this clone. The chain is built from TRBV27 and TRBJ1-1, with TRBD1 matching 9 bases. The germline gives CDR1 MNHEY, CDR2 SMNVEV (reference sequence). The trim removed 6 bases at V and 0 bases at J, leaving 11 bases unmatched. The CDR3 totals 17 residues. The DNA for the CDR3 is TGTGCCAGCAGGCACAAATCCGGGACAGGGATGAACACTGAAGCTTTCTTT. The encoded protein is CASRHKSGTGMNTEAFF.

The DNA of the CDR3 is TGCGCCAGCATGGACAGGGCAGGCCAGCCCCAGCATTTT. It is translated as CASMDRAGQPQHF. This sequence joins TRBV10-2 and TRBJ1-5; TRBD1 matches at 8 bases. CDR3 length: 13 residues. The germline CDR1 and CDR2 sequences are WSHSY and SAAADI. Losses at the gene ends were 7 bases for V and 7 bases for J; bases not matched to a gene: 6.

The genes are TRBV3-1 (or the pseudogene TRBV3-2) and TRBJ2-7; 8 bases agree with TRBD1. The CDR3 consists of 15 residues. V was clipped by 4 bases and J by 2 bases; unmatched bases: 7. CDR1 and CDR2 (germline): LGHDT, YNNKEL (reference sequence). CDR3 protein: CASSRPGQVTYEQYF. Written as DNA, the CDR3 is TGTGCCAGCAGCCGACCGGGACAGGTAACCTACGAGCAGTACTTC.

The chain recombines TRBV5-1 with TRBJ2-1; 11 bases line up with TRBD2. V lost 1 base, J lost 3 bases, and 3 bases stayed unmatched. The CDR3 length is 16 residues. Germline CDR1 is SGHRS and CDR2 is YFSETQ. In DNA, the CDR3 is TGCGCCAGCAGCTTGCTTGGGACTAGCGGCTACAATGAGCAGTTCTTC. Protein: CASSLLGTSGYNEQFF.